This T cell receptor (beta chain) was recovered during a study of Ad26.COV2.S vaccination and SARS-CoV-2 variants. Study-wide results and limits: Researchers cautioned that TCR breadth and depth analyses may have underestimated total T cell responses.

CDR1 and CDR2 from the germline V gene are MRHNA and SNTAGT. The trim removed 8 bases at V and 0 bases at J, leaving 7 bases unmatched. The CDR3 length is 14 residues. The protocol was immunoSEQ multiplex PCR, while the TCRdb copy is restricted to in-frame clones and leaves out a portion. The table shows some 180,000 clones, with around 88% occurring only once. This clone was recorded once. Its target is not known. The rearrangement joins TRBV6-4 to TRBJ2-7; TRBD2 agrees at 7 bases. The origin of this receptor is a human donor who had recovered from COVID-19. This specimen was peripheral blood, taken after recovery from COVID-19. Here the CDR3 DNA reads TGTGCCAGCCTGACCACTAGCGACTCCTACGAGCAGTACTTC. Amino acid sequence: CASLTTSDSYEQYF.